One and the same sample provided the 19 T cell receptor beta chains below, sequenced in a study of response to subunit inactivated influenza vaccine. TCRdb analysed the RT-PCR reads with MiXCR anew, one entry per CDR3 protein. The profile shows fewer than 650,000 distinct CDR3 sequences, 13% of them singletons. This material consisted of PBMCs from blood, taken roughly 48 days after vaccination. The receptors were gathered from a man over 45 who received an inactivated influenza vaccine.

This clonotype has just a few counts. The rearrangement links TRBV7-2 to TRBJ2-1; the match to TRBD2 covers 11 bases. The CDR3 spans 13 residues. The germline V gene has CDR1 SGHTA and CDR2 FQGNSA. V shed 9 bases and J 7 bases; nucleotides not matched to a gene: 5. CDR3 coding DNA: TGTGCCAGTGGGACTAGCGGATGGAATGAGCAGTTCTTC. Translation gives CASGTSGWNEQFF. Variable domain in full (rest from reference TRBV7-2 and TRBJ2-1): GAGVSQSPSNKVTEKGKDVELRCDPISGHTALYWYRQSLGQGLEFLIYFQGNSAPDKSGLPSDRFSAERTGGSVSTLTIQRTQQEDSAVYLCASGTSGWNEQFFGPGTRLTVL.

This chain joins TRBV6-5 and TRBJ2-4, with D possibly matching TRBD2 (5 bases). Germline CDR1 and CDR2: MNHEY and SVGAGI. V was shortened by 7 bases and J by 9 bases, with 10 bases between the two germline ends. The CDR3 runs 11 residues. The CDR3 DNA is TGTGCCAGCAAACTTGGGAGCATTCAGTACTTC. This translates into CASKLGSIQYF.

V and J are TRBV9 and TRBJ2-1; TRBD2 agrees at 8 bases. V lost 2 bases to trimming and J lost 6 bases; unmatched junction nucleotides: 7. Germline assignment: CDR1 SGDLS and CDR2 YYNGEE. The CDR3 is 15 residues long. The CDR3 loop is CASSVGRGGGNEQFF. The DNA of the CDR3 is TGTGCCAGCAGCGTCGGGAGGGGAGGGGGCAATGAGCAGTTCTTC.

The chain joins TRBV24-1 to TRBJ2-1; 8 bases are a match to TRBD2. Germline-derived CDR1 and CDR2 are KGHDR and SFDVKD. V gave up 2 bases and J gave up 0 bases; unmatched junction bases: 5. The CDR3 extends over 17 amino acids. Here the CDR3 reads CATSDSASGSSYNEQFF. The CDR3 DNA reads TGTGCCACCAGTGATTCAGCAAGCGGGAGCTCCTACAATGAGCAGTTCTTC.

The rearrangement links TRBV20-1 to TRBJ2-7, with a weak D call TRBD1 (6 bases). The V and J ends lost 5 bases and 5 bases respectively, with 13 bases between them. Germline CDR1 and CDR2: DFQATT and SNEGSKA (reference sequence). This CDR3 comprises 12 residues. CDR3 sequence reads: CSAAGTLNEQYF. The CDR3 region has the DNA TGCAGTGCTGCCGGGACACTCAACGAGCAGTACTTC.

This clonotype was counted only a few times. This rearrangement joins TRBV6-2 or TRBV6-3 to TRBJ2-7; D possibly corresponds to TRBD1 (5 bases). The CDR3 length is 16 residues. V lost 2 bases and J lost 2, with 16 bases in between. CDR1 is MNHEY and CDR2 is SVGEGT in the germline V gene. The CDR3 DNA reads TGTGCCAGCAGTTACGCCGTCGACAGCCTAACCTACGAGCAGTACTTC. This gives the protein CASSYAVDSLTYEQYF.

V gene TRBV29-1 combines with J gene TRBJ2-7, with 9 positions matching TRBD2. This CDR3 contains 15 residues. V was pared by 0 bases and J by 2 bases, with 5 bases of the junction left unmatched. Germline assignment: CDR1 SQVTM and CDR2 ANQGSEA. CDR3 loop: CSVEDRSGRPYEQYF. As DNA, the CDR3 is TGCAGCGTTGAAGATCGTAGCGGGAGACCCTACGAGCAGTACTTC.

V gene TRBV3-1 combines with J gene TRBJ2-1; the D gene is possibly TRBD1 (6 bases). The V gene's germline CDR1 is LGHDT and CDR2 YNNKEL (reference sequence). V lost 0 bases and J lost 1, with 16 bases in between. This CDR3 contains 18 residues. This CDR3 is CASSQDRTGTRSYNEQFF. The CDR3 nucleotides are TGTGCCAGCAGCCAAGATAGGACCGGGACAAGGTCCTACAATGAGCAGTTCTTC.

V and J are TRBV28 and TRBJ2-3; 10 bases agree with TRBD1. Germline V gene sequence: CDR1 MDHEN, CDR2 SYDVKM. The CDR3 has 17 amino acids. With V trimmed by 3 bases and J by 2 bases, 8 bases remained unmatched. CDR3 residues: CASSFDRDRGDTDTQYF. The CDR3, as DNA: TGTGCCAGCAGTTTCGACCGGGACAGGGGAGACACAGATACGCAGTATTTT.

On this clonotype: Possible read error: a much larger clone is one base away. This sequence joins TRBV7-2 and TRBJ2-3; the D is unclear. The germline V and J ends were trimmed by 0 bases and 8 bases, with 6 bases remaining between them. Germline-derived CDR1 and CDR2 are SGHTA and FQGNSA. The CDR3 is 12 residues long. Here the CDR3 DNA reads TGTGCCAGCAGCTTAGCGGTCGGTACGCAGTATTTT. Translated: CASSLAVGTQYF. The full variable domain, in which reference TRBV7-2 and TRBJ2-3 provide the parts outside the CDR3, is GAGVSQSPSNKVTEKGKDVELRCDPISGHTALYWYRQSLGQGLEFLIYFQGNSAPDKSGLPSDRFSAERTGGSVSTLTIQRTQQEDSAVYLCASSLAVGTQYFGPGTRLTVL.

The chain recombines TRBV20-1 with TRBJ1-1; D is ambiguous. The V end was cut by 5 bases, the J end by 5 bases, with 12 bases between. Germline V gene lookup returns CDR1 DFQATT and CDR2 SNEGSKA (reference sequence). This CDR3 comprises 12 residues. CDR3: CSALGRVTEAFF. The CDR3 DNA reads TGCAGTGCTTTAGGGAGGGTAACTGAAGCTTTCTTT.

Written as DNA, the CDR3 is TGCAGCGTTTCCGTTGGGGGTCAGAACACCGGGGAGCTGTTTTTT. It yields the protein CSVSVGGQNTGELFF. The J gene is TRBJ2-2, the V gene TRBV29-1; D possibly uses TRBD1 or TRBD2 (5 bases each). The germline CDR1 and CDR2 sequences are SQVTM and ANQGSEA. This CDR3 contains 15 residues. Trimming took 5 bases from V and 1 from J, leaving 14 bases between them.

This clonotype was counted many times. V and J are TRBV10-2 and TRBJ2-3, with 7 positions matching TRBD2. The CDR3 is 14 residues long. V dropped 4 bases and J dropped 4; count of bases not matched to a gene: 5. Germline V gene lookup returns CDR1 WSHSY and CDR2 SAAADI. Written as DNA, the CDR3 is TGCGCCAGCAGTGTGACTAGCCCCCCAGATACGCAGTATTTT. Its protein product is CASSVTSPPDTQYF.

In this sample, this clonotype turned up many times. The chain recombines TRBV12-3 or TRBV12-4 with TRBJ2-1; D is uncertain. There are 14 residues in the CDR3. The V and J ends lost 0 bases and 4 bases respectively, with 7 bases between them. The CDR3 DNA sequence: TGTGCCAGCAGTTTAGCGGCGACTTACAATGAGCAGTTCTTC. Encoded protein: CASSLAATYNEQFF.

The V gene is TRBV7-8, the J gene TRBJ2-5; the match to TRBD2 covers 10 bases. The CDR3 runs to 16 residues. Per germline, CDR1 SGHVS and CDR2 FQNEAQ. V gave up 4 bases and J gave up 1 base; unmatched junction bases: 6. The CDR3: CASSSERGGLQETQYF. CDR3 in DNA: TGTGCCAGCAGCTCGGAGCGGGGGGGACTCCAAGAGACCCAGTACTTC.

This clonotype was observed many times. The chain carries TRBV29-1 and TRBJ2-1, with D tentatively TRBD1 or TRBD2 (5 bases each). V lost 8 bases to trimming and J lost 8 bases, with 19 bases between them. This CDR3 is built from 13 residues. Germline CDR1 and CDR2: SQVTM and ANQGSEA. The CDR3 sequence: CSIRDPAVDEQFF. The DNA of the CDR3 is TGCAGCATCCGGGACCCAGCAGTGGATGAGCAGTTCTTC.

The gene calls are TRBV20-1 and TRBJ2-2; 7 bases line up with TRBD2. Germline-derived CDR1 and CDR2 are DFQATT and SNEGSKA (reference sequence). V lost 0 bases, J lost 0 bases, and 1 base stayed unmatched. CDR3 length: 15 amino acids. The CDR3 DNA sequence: TGCAGTGCTAGAGATGGGGGGGCGAACACCGGGGAGCTGTTTTTT. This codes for CSARDGGANTGELFF.

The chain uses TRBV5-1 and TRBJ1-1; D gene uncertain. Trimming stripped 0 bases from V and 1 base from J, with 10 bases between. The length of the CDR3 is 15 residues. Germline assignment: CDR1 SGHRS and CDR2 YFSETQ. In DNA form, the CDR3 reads TGCGCCAGCAGCTTGGGTTCCACTGGGAACACTGAAGCTTTCTTT. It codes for CASSLGSTGNTEAFF.

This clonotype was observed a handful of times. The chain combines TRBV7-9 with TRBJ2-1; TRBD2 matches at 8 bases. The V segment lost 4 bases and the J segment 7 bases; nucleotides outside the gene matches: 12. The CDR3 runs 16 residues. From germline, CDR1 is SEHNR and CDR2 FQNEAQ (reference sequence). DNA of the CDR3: TGTGCCAGCAGCTCCTTAGCGGGGAGTCATCAGAATGAGCAGTTCTTC. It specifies CASSSLAGSHQNEQFF.